These 18 T cell receptor beta chains were sequenced from one sample in a study of early T cells in non-severe SARS-CoV-2 infection (dated by TCRdb to about 2021). The protocol used for the library was 5' RACE. For sequencing, a NextSeq 500 was employed. TCRdb redid the processing of the public reads, applying fastp at Q25 and MiXCR, and retained in-frame beta chains. Each entry is one CDR3 protein sequence, shown with its most common DNA and genes. The sample has about 100,000 distinct CDR3 sequences on record, roughly an eighth of them singletons. 2% to 2.5% of the sample is taken by the ten largest. The source material was whole blood. These receptors were obtained from an adult who was a healthcare worker with PCR-confirmed SARS-CoV-2 infection or an uninfected control (not recorded which).

The DNA of the CDR3 is TGCAGTGCCCGAGGACAGCCCTCTACCTATGGCTACACCTTC. It specifies CSARGQPSTYGYTF. The V and J genes are TRBV20-1 and TRBJ1-2, with D tentatively TRBD1 (6 bases). The CDR3 has 14 residues. Trimming took off 6 bases at V and 4 bases at J, with 18 bases between the two ends. Germline CDR1 and CDR2: DFQATT and SNEGSKA (reference sequence).

This clonotype was detected only a few times. The chain combines TRBV7-3 with TRBJ2-2; TRBD1 might be the D (6 bases). Germline values: CDR1 SGHTA, CDR2 FQGTGA. This CDR3 comprises 14 residues. V was trimmed by 4 bases and J by 7 bases, leaving 13 bases between them. The CDR3 protein is CASSSSGVIGELFF. In DNA, the CDR3 is TGTGCCAGCAGCTCGTCAGGGGTAATCGGGGAGCTGTTTTTT.

This clonotype turned up a few times. This chain connects TRBV7-6 to TRBJ2-2; a possible D gene is TRBD1 (6 bases). The CDR3 length is 15 residues. CDR1 SGHVS and CDR2 FNYEAQ come from the germline V gene. V lost 2 bases to trimming and J lost 1 base, with 8 bases between them. The CDR3 region has the DNA TGTGCCAGCAGCTTAACAGGGATGAACACCGGGGAGCTGTTTTTT. It codes for CASSLTGMNTGELFF.

This clonotype occurred a few times. The chain couples TRBV2 to TRBJ2-2; D is undetermined. CDR3 length: 13 residues. From germline, CDR1 is SNHLY and CDR2 FYNNEI. The germline V and J ends were trimmed by 10 bases and 6 bases, with 15 bases remaining between them. CDR3 protein: CATREPRAGELFF. The CDR3 DNA reads TGTGCCACCAGAGAGCCCCGGGCCGGGGAGCTGTTTTTT.

This clonotype was recorded at least ten times. The CDR3: CSVRRGPDTEAFF. The CDR3 nucleotides are TGCAGCGTCCGCAGGGGGCCGGACACTGAAGCTTTCTTT. The chain carries TRBV29-1 and TRBJ1-1; 8 nucleotides match TRBD1. The CDR3 runs 13 residues. V trimming: 6 bases; J trimming: 3 bases; junction bases outside the gene matches: 6. Germline V gene sequence: CDR1 SQVTM, CDR2 ANQGSEA.

This clonotype was seen more than once but under ten times. The rearrangement joins TRBV9 to TRBJ1-5, with 12 positions matching TRBD1. The V gene end was trimmed by 3 bases and the J gene end by 1 base; junction bases not matched to a gene: 14. Germline V CDR1 and CDR2: SGDLS, YYNGEE. The CDR3 spans 20 residues. The CDR3 coding sequence is TGTGCCAGCAGCGGAGGATGGGGGACAGGGGGCTTTAGGAGCAATCAGCCCCAGCATTTT. It specifies CASSGGWGTGGFRSNQPQHF.

The sample holds many counts of this clonotype. J is TRBJ2-7 and V is TRBV7-2; D uncertain. From germline, CDR1 is SGHTA and CDR2 FQGNSA. Trimming left V 1 base short and J 2 bases short, with 12 bases between. The CDR3 runs 15 residues. This CDR3 reads CASSLVGARTYEQYF. The CDR3, as DNA: TGTGCCAGCAGCTTAGTTGGAGCGCGCACCTACGAGCAGTACTTC.

There are many counts of this clonotype. The chain links TRBV9 to TRBJ2-5; 7 bases are shared with TRBD2. Germline lookup yields CDR1 SGDLS and CDR2 YYNGEE. Losses at the gene ends were 4 bases for V and 5 bases for J; bases not matched to a gene: 5. The CDR3 has 13 amino acids. Here the CDR3 reads CASSSGATETQYF. The CDR3 DNA is TGTGCCAGCAGCAGCGGGGCAACGGAGACCCAGTACTTC.

The chain recombines TRBV12-3 or TRBV12-4 with TRBJ2-3; D gene unclear. There are 14 residues in the CDR3. Trimming pared 6 bases from V and 3 bases from J, leaving 13 bases between. CDR3 DNA sequence: TGTGCCAGCAGCCGGGCGGCTGAAACAGATACGCAGTATTTT. Its translation: CASSRAAETDTQYF.

There are many counts of this clonotype. The rearrangement links TRBV12-3 or TRBV12-4 to TRBJ1-6; D gene unclear. V lost 3 bases to trimming and J lost 6 bases, with 9 bases between them. The length of the CDR3 is 14 residues. CDR3 region: CASSFSRSNSPLHF. As DNA, the CDR3 is TGTGCCAGCAGTTTCAGCCGGTCTAATTCACCCCTCCACTTT.

There are many counts of this clonotype. The chain combines TRBV7-8 with TRBJ2-3; unclear D gene. CDR3 length: 13 amino acids. The ends were cut back, 2 bases at V and 6 bases at J, with 9 bases in the middle. In germline, CDR1 is SGHVS, CDR2 FQNEAQ. The CDR3 DNA reads TGTGCCAGCAGCTTATATAGGGCGGATACGCAGTATTTT. Translation: CASSLYRADTQYF.

This clonotype was seen once. The chain recombines TRBV27 with TRBJ2-2; D may correspond to TRBD1 or TRBD2 (7 bases each). Germline V gene lookup returns CDR1 MNHEY and CDR2 SMNVEV (reference sequence). Trimming removed 5 bases from V and 4 bases from J, with 11 bases in between. The CDR3 length is 14 residues. This CDR3 is CASSPRGGTGELFF. The DNA of the CDR3 is TGTGCCAGCAGTCCCAGGGGGGGCACCGGGGAGCTGTTTTTT.

The chain recombines TRBV24-1 with TRBJ2-1, with a possible D match to TRBD1 (6 bases). The germline V gene encodes CDR1 KGHDR and CDR2 SFDVKD. CDR3 size: 14 residues. V dropped 5 bases and J dropped 6 bases, with 13 bases sitting between them. Written as DNA, the CDR3 is TGTGCCACCAGTGGCCGCAGGGGCTCCAATGAGCAGTTCTTC. It is translated as CATSGRRGSNEQFF.

This clonotype was detected a few times. The chain is built from TRBV5-1 and TRBJ1-4; tentatively, D is TRBD1 (5 bases). Germline V lookup: CDR1 SGHRS, CDR2 YFSETQ. The CDR3 spans 16 residues. Trimming took off 0 bases at V and 7 bases at J, with 16 bases between the two ends. In nucleotides, the CDR3 is TGCGCCAGCAGCTTGGGGTCGGCGGGGCTAGGTGAAAAACTGTTTTTT. It specifies CASSLGSAGLGEKLFF.

This clonotype was observed a few times. The CDR3 coding sequence is TGCGCCAGCAGCTACGACGGGCCTCGCAGCGGTTCACCCCTCCACTTT. Translation gives CASSYDGPRSGSPLHF. J is TRBJ1-6 and V is TRBV5-1; no clear D. Trimming took 3 bases from V and 9 from J, leaving 19 bases between them. Germline V gene sequence: CDR1 SGHRS, CDR2 YFSETQ. This CDR3 spans 16 amino acids.

There are a few counts of this clonotype. The junction departs from the called germline gene at one end, perhaps through a read error. The chain joins TRBV4-3 to TRBJ2-1; D uncertain. The CDR3 loop spans 15 amino acids. Germline lookup yields CDR1 LGHNA and CDR2 YSLEER. Here the CDR3 reads CTSSQEGRYYNEQFF. CDR3 coding DNA: TGCACCAGCAGCCAAGAAGGCAGATACTACAATGAGCAGTTCTTC.

This chain connects TRBV7-2 to TRBJ1-2; 8 bases fit TRBD1. The germline CDR1 and CDR2 sequences are SGHTA and FQGNSA. V gave up 7 bases and J gave up 4 bases; unmatched junction bases: 8. CDR3 length: 14 amino acids. Here the CDR3 DNA reads TGTGCCAGCAACCACGGACAGGGCGCCTATGGCTACACCTTC. Amino acids: CASNHGQGAYGYTF.

This chain joins TRBV20-1 and TRBJ1-5; D possibly corresponds to TRBD1 (5 bases). CDR1 and CDR2 from the germline V gene are DFQATT and SNEGSKA (reference sequence). The germline V and J ends were trimmed by 1 base and 4 bases, with 8 bases remaining between them. The CDR3 has 13 residues. The CDR3 DNA follows: TGCAGTGCTAGAGGGTCAGGGAATCAGCCCCAGCATTTT. This codes for CSARGSGNQPQHF.